The 29 T cell receptor beta chains presented below share a single source sample, sequenced in a study of shared clonotypes between healthy human individuals. Generated by immunoSEQ multiplex PCR, the TCRdb table keeps only in-frame clones and is missing some. The table lists some 2 million clones, roughly 94% of them singletons. CD8 cells regarded as naive lacked CD45RO, were positively chosen for CCR7, and omitted terminally differentiated effector memory CD45RA+ cells. The sample comprised naive CD8+ T cells sorted from blood. The receptors originated from a man between 18 and 29 years old in good health.

The CDR3 is CASSPPPRDGYTF. The CDR3 bases are TGTGCCAGCTCACCACCGCCCCGGGACGGCTACACCTTC. The chain is built from TRBV18 and TRBJ1-2, with D possibly TRBD1 on 5 matching bases. The CDR3 loop spans 13 amino acids. V was cut by 0 bases and J by 8 bases, with 10 bases left in between. CDR1 and CDR2 (germline): KGHSH, LQKENI.

There are a few counts of this clone. The chain's CDR3 is CASSLVGPYNEQFF. The CDR3, as DNA: TGTGCCAGCAGCTTAGTTGGGCCCTACAATGAGCAGTTCTTC. The chain employs TRBV11-2 and TRBJ2-1, with D unclear. This CDR3 contains 14 residues. Germline values: CDR1 SGHAT, CDR2 FQNNGV. The V gene lost 1 base and the J gene lost 2 bases, with 6 bases spanning the gap.

The V and J genes are TRBV7-8 and TRBJ2-7; TRBD2 might be the D (5 bases). V gave up 2 bases and J gave up 6 bases, with 11 bases separating them. CDR3 size: 13 residues. Per the germline V gene, CDR1 is SGHVS and CDR2 is FQNEAQ. The CDR3 is CASSLSVGVEQYF. The CDR3, as DNA: TGTGCCAGCAGCTTAAGTGTCGGGGTCGAGCAGTACTTC.

This chain uses TRBV19 with TRBJ2-7, with D possibly being TRBD1 (6 bases). CDR3 length equals 16 residues. V was trimmed by 3 bases and J by 2 bases, leaving 17 bases between them. Germline lookup yields CDR1 LNHDA and CDR2 SQIVND (reference sequence). The CDR3 loop reads CASSISDSAHTYEQYF. The CDR3 DNA reads TGTGCCAGTAGTATCTCGGACAGTGCCCATACCTACGAGCAGTACTTC.

The chain carries TRBV6-5 and TRBJ2-7; D possibly corresponds to TRBD2 (6 bases). Germline assignment: CDR1 MNHEY and CDR2 SVGAGI. This CDR3 is 14 amino acids long. The V and J ends lost 0 bases and 6 bases respectively, with 12 bases between them. CDR3 DNA sequence: TGTGCCAGCAGTTACTCGGAGGAGGGAAGCGAGCAGTACTTC. It translates to CASSYSEEGSEQYF.

The gene calls are TRBV7-9 and TRBJ1-6, with 10 bases matching TRBD1. Trimming cost V 4 bases and J 8 bases; bases outside gene matches: 2. The germline V gene encodes CDR1 SEHNR and CDR2 FQNEAQ (reference sequence). The CDR3 is made up of 14 amino acids. CDR3 bases: TGTGCCAGCAGCTACGGGACAGGGGATTCACCCCTCCACTTT. It is translated as CASSYGTGDSPLHF.

The chain employs TRBV18 and TRBJ1-2; weak D call: TRBD1 (5 bases). Germline lookup yields CDR1 KGHSH and CDR2 LQKENI. Trimming cost V 3 bases and J 3 bases, with 11 bases left between them. The CDR3 loop spans 14 amino acids. The CDR3 region has the DNA TGTGCCAGCTCACCGGGGACGGACTACTATGGCTACACCTTC. Translating gives CASSPGTDYYGYTF.

The genes are TRBV5-4 and TRBJ2-3; D not certain. CDR1 and CDR2 from the germline V gene are SGHNT and YYREEE (reference sequence). The CDR3 runs to 10 residues. The CDR3 region is CASPSDTQYF. The CDR3 DNA sequence: TGTGCAAGCCCCTCCGATACGCAGTATTTT.

Comment on this clone: This CDR3 is also generated by other DNA sequences in the sample. The chain combines TRBV4-1 with TRBJ2-7; tentatively, D is TRBD1 or TRBD2 (5 bases each). Looked up from germline, CDR1 is MGHRA and CDR2 is YSYEKL. The CDR3 runs to 14 residues. The ends were cut back, 1 base at V and 2 bases at J, with 9 bases in the middle. CDR3 sequence: CASSQVEGPYEQYF. The CDR3 nucleotides are TGCGCCAGCAGCCAAGTAGAGGGGCCCTACGAGCAGTACTTC.

The CDR3 here is CATSAGGNSPLHF. The CDR3 coding sequence is TGTGCCACCAGCGCGGGCGGTAATTCACCCCTCCACTTT. The chain carries TRBV15 and TRBJ1-6, with D uncertain. The CDR3 totals 13 residues. With 5 bases removed from V and 6 bases from J, the gap between germline ends came to 8 bases. Germline CDR1 reads LNHNV; CDR2 reads YYDKDF (reference sequence).

Only a few counts were recorded for this clone. The chain recombines TRBV19 with TRBJ1-1; D is undetermined. Trimming took off 6 bases at V and 1 base at J, with 15 bases between the two ends. Looked up from germline, CDR1 is LNHDA and CDR2 is SQIVND (reference sequence). The CDR3 length is 15 residues. The CDR3 bases are TGTGCCAGTAGCCCTCGCAGGACGGGGAACACTGAAGCTTTCTTT. This encodes CASSPRRTGNTEAFF.

The chain uses TRBV6-5 and TRBJ1-2; D is possibly TRBD1 (5 bases). V was clipped by 2 bases and J by 8 bases, with 15 bases between them. In germline, CDR1 is MNHEY, CDR2 SVGAGI. The CDR3 is 14 residues long. This CDR3 is CASSYQGALLGYTF. Written as DNA, the CDR3 is TGTGCCAGCAGTTACCAAGGGGCCCTTCTGGGCTACACCTTC.

The rearrangement uses TRBV2 and TRBJ2-1, with 7 bases fitting TRBD2. The germline gives CDR1 SNHLY, CDR2 FYNNEI. The trim removed 5 bases at V and 6 bases at J, leaving 7 bases unmatched. The CDR3 runs to 14 residues. The CDR3 loop is CASSWMGGPNEQFF. The CDR3 DNA follows: TGTGCCAGCAGTTGGATGGGAGGGCCCAATGAGCAGTTCTTC.

The rearrangement joins TRBV4-1 to TRBJ2-4; D ambiguous. V shed 1 base and J shed 9 bases, with 19 bases lying between them. This CDR3 has 16 residues. CDR1 is MGHRA and CDR2 is YSYEKL in the germline V gene. As DNA, the CDR3 is TGCGCCAGCAGCCAAGGAGCATTGGCCTCCTTCGTCATTCAGTACTTC. This translates into CASSQGALASFVIQYF.

This sequence joins TRBV10-3 and TRBJ1-2; D ambiguous. With 4 bases removed from V and 2 bases from J, the gap between germline ends came to 5 bases. The CDR3 totals 12 residues. CDR1 is ENHRY, CDR2 SYGVKD, per germline. As DNA, the CDR3 is TGTGCCATCAGTGCATCCAACTATGGCTACACCTTC. It encodes CAISASNYGYTF.

This rearrangement joins TRBV27 to TRBJ2-1; 8 nucleotides align to TRBD2. This CDR3 has 16 amino acids. V trimming: 6 bases; J trimming: 3 bases; junction bases outside the gene matches: 10. CDR1 is MNHEY, CDR2 SMNVEV, per germline (reference sequence). In DNA form, the CDR3 reads TGTGCCAGCAGCCCCTCAGCGGGGGCCTTCTACAATGAGCAGTTCTTC. As protein: CASSPSAGAFYNEQFF.

V usage is TRBV7-6 and J usage is TRBJ2-5; D may be TRBD2 (6 bases). V was pared by 5 bases and J by 2 bases, with 15 bases between. The length of the CDR3 is 15 residues. Germline CDR1 is SGHVS and CDR2 is FNYEAQ. Here the CDR3 reads CASSPILASQETQYF. The CDR3 DNA reads TGTGCCAGCAGCCCCATACTAGCTTCGCAAGAGACCCAGTACTTC.

The CDR3 here is CASSLQITDTQYF. The CDR3 bases are TGTGCCAGCAGCTTACAGATCACAGATACGCAGTATTTT. V gene TRBV7-3 combines with J gene TRBJ2-3; D ambiguous. V was clipped by 2 bases and J by 2 bases, with 5 bases between them. Germline loops: CDR1 SGHTA, CDR2 FQGTGA. The CDR3 loop spans 13 amino acids.

To note about this clone: This same CDR3 is encoded by further DNA sequences in the sample. V and J are TRBV2 and TRBJ2-7; no definite D call. This CDR3 has 11 amino acids. The ends were cut back, 6 bases at V and 2 bases at J, with 5 bases in the middle. Germline values: CDR1 SNHLY, CDR2 FYNNEI. The CDR3 DNA reads TGTGCCAGCAGACAAACCTACGAGCAGTACTTC. As protein: CASRQTYEQYF.

The chain carries TRBV27 and TRBJ1-5, with D possibly matching TRBD1 (5 bases). From germline, CDR1 is MNHEY and CDR2 SMNVEV (reference sequence). V lost 7 bases, J lost 0 bases, and 16 bases lay in between. The CDR3 contains 16 residues. The CDR3 protein is CASTPRGDYSNQPQHF. Here the CDR3 DNA reads TGTGCCAGCACCCCCCGGGGGGATTATAGCAATCAGCCCCAGCATTTT.

J is TRBJ2-3 and V is TRBV7-3; 9 bases are shared with TRBD1. V was clipped by 3 bases and J by 6 bases; unmatched bases: 4. CDR1 is SGHTA and CDR2 is FQGTGA in the germline V gene. The CDR3 loop spans 14 amino acids. DNA of the CDR3: TGTGCCAGCAGCTTGGGACAGGGTAGTGATACGCAGTATTTT. Protein: CASSLGQGSDTQYF.

The sample holds one count of this clone. The rearrangement uses TRBV5-4 and TRBJ1-4; tentatively, D is TRBD1 (6 bases). Trimming cost V 2 bases and J 7 bases, with 15 bases left between them. The germline V gene has CDR1 SGHNT and CDR2 YYREEE (reference sequence). The CDR3 runs 15 residues. The CDR3 loop reads CASSLRGGALEKLFF. The CDR3 coding sequence is TGTGCCAGCAGCTTAAGGGGGGGAGCTCTTGAAAAACTGTTTTTT.

The chain has TRBV5-5 and TRBJ2-1; possible D gene TRBD2, 5 bases. This CDR3 region has 16 residues. Germline lookup yields CDR1 SGHKS and CDR2 YYEKEE (reference sequence). The V gene lost 0 bases and the J gene lost 4 bases, with 14 bases spanning the gap. The CDR3 sequence is CASSLVGGPSYNEQFF. The DNA for the CDR3 is TGTGCCAGCAGCTTGGTCGGCGGGCCCTCATACAATGAGCAGTTCTTC.

The chain is built from TRBV13 and TRBJ2-7; 12 nucleotides match TRBD2. This CDR3 comprises 15 residues. V lost 4 bases and J lost 5; bases outside the gene matches: 6. Per the germline V gene, CDR1 is PRHDT and CDR2 is FYEKMQ (reference sequence). CDR3 coding DNA: TGTGCCAGCAGCTCTGGGACTAGCGGGCCACACGAGCAGTACTTC. Amino acid sequence: CASSSGTSGPHEQYF.

The rearrangement uses TRBV5-4 and TRBJ1-1; D perhaps matches TRBD1 (6 bases). The germline gives CDR1 SGHNT, CDR2 YYREEE (reference sequence). Trimming removed 4 bases from V and 2 bases from J, with 12 bases in between. CDR3 length: 14 residues. CDR3 nucleotides: TGTGCCAGCAGCATCGGACAGATCAACACTGAAGCTTTCTTT. Protein sequence: CASSIGQINTEAFF. Based on the CDR3 plus reference TRBV5-4 and TRBJ1-1, the full variable domain is ETGVTQSPTHLIKTRGQQVTLRCSSQSGHNTVSWYQQALGQGPQFIFQYYREEENGRGNFPPRFSGLQFPNYSSELNVNALELDDSALYLCASSIGQINTEAFFGQGTRLTVV.

This clone has just one count. The chain has TRBV4-1 and TRBJ2-2, with a tentative D call TRBD2 (6 bases). The CDR3 runs to 14 residues. Germline CDR1 MGHRA, CDR2 YSYEKL. Trimming pared 1 base from V and 6 bases from J, leaving 9 bases between. CDR3: CASSQVPSAGELFF. The CDR3 DNA reads as TGCGCCAGCAGCCAAGTACCTAGCGCCGGGGAGCTGTTTTTT.

V and J are TRBV4-3 and TRBJ1-3; the match to TRBD1 covers 8 bases. The V gene end was trimmed by 4 bases and the J gene end by 3 bases; junction bases not matched to a gene: 2. The CDR3 has 14 amino acids. Germline CDR1 and CDR2: LGHNA and YSLEER. DNA of the CDR3: TGCGCCAGCAGCCGGGACAGGTTTGGAAACACCATATATTTT. Translating gives CASSRDRFGNTIYF.

The count of this clone is one. CDR3 DNA: TGTGCCAGCAGTTACGCCGAACGATCAGGCGAGCAGTTCTTC. Protein sequence: CASSYAERSGEQFF. V gene TRBV6-5 combines with J gene TRBJ2-1; D not resolved. CDR3 length equals 14 residues. The V end was cut by 2 bases, the J end by 10 bases, with 15 bases between. Germline V gene sequence: CDR1 MNHEY, CDR2 SVGAGI.

In regard to this clone: Given a much more abundant clone one base away, this may be a read error. Different DNA sequences within this sample yield the same CDR3. The gene calls are TRBV28 and TRBJ2-2, with D hard to call. The CDR3 has 11 residues. Trimming removed 2 bases from V and 5 bases from J, with 0 bases in between. Germline CDR1 and CDR2: MDHEN and SYDVKM. The CDR3 protein is CASSLTGELFF. CDR3 coding DNA: TGTGCCAGCAGTTTAACCGGGGAGCTGTTTTTT.